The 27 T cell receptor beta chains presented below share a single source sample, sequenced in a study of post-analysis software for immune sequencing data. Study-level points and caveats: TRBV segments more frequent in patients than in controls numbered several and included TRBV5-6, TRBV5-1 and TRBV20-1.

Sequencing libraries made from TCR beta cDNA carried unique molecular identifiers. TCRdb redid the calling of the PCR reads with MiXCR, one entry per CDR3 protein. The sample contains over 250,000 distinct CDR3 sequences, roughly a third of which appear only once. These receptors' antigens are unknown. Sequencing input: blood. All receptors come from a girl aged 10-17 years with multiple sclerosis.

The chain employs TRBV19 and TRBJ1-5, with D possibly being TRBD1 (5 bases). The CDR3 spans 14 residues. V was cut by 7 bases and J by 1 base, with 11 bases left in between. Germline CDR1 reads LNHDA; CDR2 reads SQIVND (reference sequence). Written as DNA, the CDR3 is TGTGCCAGTATGGGGGACGAGAGCAATCAGCCCCAGCATTTT. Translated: CASMGDESNQPQHF. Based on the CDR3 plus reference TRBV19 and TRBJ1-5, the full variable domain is DGGITQSPKYLFRKEGQNVTLSCEQNLNHDAMYWYRQDPGQGLRLIYYSQIVNDFQKGDIAEGYSVSREKKESFPLTVTSAQKNPTAFYLCASMGDESNQPQHFGDGTRLSIL.

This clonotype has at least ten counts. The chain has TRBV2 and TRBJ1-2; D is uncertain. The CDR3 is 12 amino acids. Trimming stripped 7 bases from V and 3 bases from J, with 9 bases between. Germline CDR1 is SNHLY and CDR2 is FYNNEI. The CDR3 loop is CASTGSDYGYTF. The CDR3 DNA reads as TGTGCCAGCACGGGGAGTGACTATGGCTACACCTTC.

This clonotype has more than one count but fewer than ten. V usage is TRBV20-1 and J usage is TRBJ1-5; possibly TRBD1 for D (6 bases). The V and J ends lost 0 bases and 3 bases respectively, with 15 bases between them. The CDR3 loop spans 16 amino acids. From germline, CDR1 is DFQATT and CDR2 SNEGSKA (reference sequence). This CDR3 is CSARDPGARLNQPQHF. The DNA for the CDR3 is TGCAGTGCTAGAGATCCGGGGGCCCGTCTCAATCAGCCCCAGCATTTT.

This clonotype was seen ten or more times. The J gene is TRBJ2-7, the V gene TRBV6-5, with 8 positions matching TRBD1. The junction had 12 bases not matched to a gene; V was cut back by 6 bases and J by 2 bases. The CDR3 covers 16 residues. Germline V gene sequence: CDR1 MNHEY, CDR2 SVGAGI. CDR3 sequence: CASSARPGQVPYEQYF. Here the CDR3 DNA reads TGTGCCAGCAGCGCGAGACCGGGACAGGTTCCCTACGAGCAGTACTTC.

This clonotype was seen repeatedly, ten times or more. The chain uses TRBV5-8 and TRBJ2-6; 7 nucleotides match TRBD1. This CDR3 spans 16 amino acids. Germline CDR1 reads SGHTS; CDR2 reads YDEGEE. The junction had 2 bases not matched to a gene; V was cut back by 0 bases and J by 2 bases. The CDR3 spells CASSLDGTAGANVLTF. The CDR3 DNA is TGTGCCAGCAGCTTGGACGGGACAGCTGGGGCCAACGTCCTGACTTTC. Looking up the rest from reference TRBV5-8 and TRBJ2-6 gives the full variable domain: EAGVTQSPTHLIKTRGQQATLRCSPISGHTSVYWYQQALGLGLQFLLWYDEGEERNRGNFPPRFSGRQFPNYSSELNVNALELEDSALYLCASSLDGTAGANVLTFGAGSRLTVL.

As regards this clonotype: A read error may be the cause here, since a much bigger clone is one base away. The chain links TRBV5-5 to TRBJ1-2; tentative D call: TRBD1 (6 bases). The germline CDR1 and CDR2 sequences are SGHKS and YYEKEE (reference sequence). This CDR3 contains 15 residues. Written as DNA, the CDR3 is TGTACCAGCAGCTTCGGGGGGCGTTTGGACTATGGCTACACCTTC. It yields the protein CTSSFGGRLDYGYTF.

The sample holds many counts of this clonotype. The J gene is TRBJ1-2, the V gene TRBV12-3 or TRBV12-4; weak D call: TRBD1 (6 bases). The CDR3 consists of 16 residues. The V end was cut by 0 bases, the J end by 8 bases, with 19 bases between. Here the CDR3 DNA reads TGTGCCAGCAGTTTAGCGGTGGGGGGCTCCATGGGAGGCTACACCTTC. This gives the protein CASSLAVGGSMGGYTF.

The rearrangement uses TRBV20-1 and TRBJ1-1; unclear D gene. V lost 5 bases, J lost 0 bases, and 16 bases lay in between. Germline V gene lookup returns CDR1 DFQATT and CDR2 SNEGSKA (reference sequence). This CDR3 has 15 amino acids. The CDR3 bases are TGCAGTGCTCCCCGACCCGGTACCTTGAACACTGAAGCTTTCTTT. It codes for CSAPRPGTLNTEAFF.

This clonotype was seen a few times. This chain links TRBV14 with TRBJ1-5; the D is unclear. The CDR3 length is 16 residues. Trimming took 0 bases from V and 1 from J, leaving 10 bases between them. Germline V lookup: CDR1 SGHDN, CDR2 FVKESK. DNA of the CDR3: TGTGCCAGCAGCCAAGATCAAGGGATCAGCAATCAGCCCCAGCATTTT. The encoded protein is CASSQDQGISNQPQHF.

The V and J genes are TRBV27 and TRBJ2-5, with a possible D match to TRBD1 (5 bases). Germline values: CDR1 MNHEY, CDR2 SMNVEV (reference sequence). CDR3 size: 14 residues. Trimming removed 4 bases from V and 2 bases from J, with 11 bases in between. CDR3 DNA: TGTGCCAGCAGTTCCCAGGGCTCACAAGAGACCCAGTACTTC. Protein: CASSSQGSQETQYF.

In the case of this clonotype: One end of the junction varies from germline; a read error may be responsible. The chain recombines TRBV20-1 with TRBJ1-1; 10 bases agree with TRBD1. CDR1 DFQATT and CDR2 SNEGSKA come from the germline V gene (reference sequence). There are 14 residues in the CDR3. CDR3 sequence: CSARTGQGNAEAFF. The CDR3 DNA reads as TGCAGTGCTAGAACGGGACAGGGGAACGCTGAAGCTTTCTTT.

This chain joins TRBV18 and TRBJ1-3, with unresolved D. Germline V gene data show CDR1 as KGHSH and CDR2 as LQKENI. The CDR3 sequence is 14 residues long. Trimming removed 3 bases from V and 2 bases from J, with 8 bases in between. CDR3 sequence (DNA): TGTGCCAGCTCACCCGGGAGTCCTGGAAACACCATATATTTT. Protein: CASSPGSPGNTIYF.

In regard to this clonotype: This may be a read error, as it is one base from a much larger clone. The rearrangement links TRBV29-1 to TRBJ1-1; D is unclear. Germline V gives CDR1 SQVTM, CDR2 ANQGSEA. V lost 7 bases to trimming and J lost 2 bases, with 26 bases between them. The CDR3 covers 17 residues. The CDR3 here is CSAALLGLTPTNTEAFF. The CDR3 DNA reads TGCAGCGCTGCCCTTCTCGGACTCACTCCGACAAACACTGAAGCTTTCTTT.

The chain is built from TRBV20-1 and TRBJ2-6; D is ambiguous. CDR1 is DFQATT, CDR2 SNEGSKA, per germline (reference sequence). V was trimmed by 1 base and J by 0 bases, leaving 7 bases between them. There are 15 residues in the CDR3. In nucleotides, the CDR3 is TGCAGTGCTAGAGGGCAGACCTCTGGGGCCAACGTCCTGACTTTC. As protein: CSARGQTSGANVLTF.

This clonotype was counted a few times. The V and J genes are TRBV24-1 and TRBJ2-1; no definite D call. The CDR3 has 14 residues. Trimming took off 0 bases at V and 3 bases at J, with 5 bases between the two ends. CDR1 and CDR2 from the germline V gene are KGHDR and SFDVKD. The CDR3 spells CATSDLSDYNEQFF. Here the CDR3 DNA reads TGTGCCACCAGTGATTTGTCAGACTACAATGAGCAGTTCTTC.

CDR3: CASSQDPAGYNEQYF. The CDR3 DNA sequence: TGCGCCAGCAGCCAAGATCCAGCAGGCTACAATGAGCAGTACTTC. The rearrangement joins TRBV4-3 to TRBJ2-1; the D is unclear. Near its end, the DNA agrees better with TRBJ2-7, so the J call may be wrong. Germline V CDR1 and CDR2: LGHNA, YSLEER. The CDR3 is 15 amino acids.

The CDR3 sequence is CASSLMGRETQYF. CDR3 DNA: TGTGCCAGCAGCTTAATGGGGCGGGAGACCCAGTACTTC. The V call is TRBV7-9, the J call TRBJ2-5, with D perhaps TRBD1 (5 bases). V dropped 2 bases and J dropped 5 bases, with 9 bases sitting between them. CDR3 length: 13 amino acids. Germline lookup yields CDR1 SEHNR and CDR2 FQNEAQ (reference sequence).

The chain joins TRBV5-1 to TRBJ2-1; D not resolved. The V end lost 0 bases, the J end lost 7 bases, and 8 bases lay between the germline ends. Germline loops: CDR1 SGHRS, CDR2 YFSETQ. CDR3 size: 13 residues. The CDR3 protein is CASSLDGWNEQFF. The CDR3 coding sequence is TGCGCCAGCAGCTTGGATGGTTGGAATGAGCAGTTCTTC.

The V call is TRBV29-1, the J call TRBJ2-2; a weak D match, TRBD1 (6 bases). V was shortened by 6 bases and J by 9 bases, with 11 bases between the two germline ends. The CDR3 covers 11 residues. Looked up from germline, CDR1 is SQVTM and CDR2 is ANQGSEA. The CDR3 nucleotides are TGCAGCGTCGCCAGGGGCCGGGAGCTGTTTTTT. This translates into CSVARGRELFF.

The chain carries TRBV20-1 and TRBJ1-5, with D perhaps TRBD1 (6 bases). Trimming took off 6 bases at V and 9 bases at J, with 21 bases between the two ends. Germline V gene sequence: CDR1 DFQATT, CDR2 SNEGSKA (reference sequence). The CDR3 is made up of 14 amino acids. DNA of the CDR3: TGCAGTGCCCCCAGTGGACAGACCTTCGGGCCCCAGCATTTT. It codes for CSAPSGQTFGPQHF.

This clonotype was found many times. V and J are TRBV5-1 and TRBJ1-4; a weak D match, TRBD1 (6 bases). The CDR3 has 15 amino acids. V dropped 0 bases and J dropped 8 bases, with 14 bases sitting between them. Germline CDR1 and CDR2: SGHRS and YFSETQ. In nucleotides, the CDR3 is TGCGCCAGCAGCTTGGATAGGGGGGCAACCGAAAAACTGTTTTTT. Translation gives CASSLDRGATEKLFF.

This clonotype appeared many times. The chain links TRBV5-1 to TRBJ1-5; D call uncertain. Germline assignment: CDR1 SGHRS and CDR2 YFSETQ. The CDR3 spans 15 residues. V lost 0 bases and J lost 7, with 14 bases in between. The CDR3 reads CASSLEGTPGQPQHF. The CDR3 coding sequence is TGCGCCAGCAGCTTGGAGGGAACACCCGGCCAGCCCCAGCATTTT.

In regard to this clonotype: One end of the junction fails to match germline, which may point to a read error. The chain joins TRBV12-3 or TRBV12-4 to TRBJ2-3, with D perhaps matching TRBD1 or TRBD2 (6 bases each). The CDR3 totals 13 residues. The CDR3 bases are TGTGCCAGCAGTCGTTGGGGGGCAGATGCGCAGTATTTT. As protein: CASSRWGADAQYF.

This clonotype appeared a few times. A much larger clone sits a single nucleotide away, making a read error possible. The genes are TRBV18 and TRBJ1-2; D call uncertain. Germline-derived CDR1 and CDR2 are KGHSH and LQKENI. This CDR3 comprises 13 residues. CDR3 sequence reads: CASSPPGSYGYIF. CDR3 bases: TGTGCCAGCTCACCACCCGGCAGCTATGGCTACATCTTC. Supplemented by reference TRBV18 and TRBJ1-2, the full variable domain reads NAGVMQNPRHLVRRRGQEARLRCSPMKGHSHVYWYRQLPEEGLKFMVYLQKENIIDESGMPKERFSAEFPKEGPSILRIQQVVRGDSAAYFCASSPPGSYGYIFGSGTRLTVV.

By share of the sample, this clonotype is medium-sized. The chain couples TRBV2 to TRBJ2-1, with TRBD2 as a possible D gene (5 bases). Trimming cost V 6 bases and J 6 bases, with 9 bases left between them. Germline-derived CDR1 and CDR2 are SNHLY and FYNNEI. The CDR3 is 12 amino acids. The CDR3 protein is CASRDGGNEQFF. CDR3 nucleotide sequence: TGTGCCAGCAGGGATGGAGGCAATGAGCAGTTCTTC. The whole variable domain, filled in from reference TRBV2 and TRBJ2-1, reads EPEVTQTPSHQVTQMGQEVILRCVPISNHLYFYWYRQILGQKVEFLVSFYNNEISEKSEIFDDQFSVERPDGSNFTLKIRSTKLEDSAMYFCASRDGGNEQFFGPGTRLTVL.

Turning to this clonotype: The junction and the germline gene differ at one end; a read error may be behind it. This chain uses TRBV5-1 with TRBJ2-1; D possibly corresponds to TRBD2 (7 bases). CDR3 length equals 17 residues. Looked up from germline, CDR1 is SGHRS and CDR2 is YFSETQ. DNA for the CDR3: TGCGCCGGCAGCCCCGGGGGGCGGTCTACCTCCTACAATGAGCAGTTCTTC. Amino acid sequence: CAGSPGGRSTSYNEQFF.

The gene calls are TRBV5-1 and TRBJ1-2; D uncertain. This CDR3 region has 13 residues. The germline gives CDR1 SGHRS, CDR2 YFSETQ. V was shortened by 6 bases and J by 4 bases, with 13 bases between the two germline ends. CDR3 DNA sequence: TGCGCCAGCACCCAAGACATGGGCTATGGCTACACCTTC. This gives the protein CASTQDMGYGYTF.